The 5 T cell receptor beta chains given below trace back to one sample, sequenced in a study of blood T cell repertoires in COVID-19. The assay was immunoSEQ multiplex PCR, and TCRdb's table has in-frame clones only and misses some. The sample lists some 190,000 clones, approximately 80% occurring once. The sample comprised PBMCs or T cells enriched from blood (not recorded which). The receptors were sampled from a man aged 55 to 70 who had been exposed to COVID-19.

The chain carries TRBV6-6 and TRBJ2-5; maybe TRBD2 (5 bases). The CDR3 extends over 15 amino acids. Trimming cost V 5 bases and J 2 bases, with 15 bases left between them. Looked up from germline, CDR1 is MNHNY and CDR2 is SVGAGI (reference sequence). CDR3 protein: CASSPPGVGQETQYF. CDR3 sequence (DNA): TGTGCCAGCAGTCCCCCCGGGGTCGGGCAAGAGACCCAGTACTTC.

The chain has TRBV19 and TRBJ1-5; D is perhaps TRBD1 (5 bases). V shed 1 base and J shed 0 bases, with 7 bases lying between them. CDR1 LNHDA and CDR2 SQIVND come from the germline V gene (reference sequence). The CDR3 sequence is 15 residues long. In DNA form, the CDR3 reads TGTGCCAGTAGTATAGGACAGTATAGCAATCAGCCCCAGCATTTT. This translates into CASSIGQYSNQPQHF.

The chain joins TRBV28 to TRBJ1-6; 7 bases align to TRBD1. V was clipped by 8 bases and J by 0 bases; unmatched bases: 1. From germline, CDR1 is MDHEN and CDR2 SYDVKM. The CDR3 loop spans 14 amino acids. CDR3 protein: CASRTGSYNSPLHF. CDR3 sequence (DNA): TGTGCCAGCCGGACAGGCTCCTATAATTCACCCCTCCACTTT.

J is TRBJ2-1 and V is TRBV6-2 or TRBV6-3; D is perhaps TRBD2 (5 bases). Trimming shortened V by 0 bases and J by 5 bases, and 14 bases separated the two germline ends. Germline CDR1 MNHEY, CDR2 SVGEGT. This CDR3 spans 16 amino acids. Here the CDR3 reads CASSYSVGEPHNEQFF. The CDR3 bases are TGTGCCAGCAGTTACTCGGTGGGAGAACCCCACAATGAGCAGTTCTTC.

The V call is TRBV7-9, the J call TRBJ2-1; 8 bases are shared with TRBD2. This CDR3 region has 19 residues. Germline V gene data show CDR1 as SEHNR and CDR2 as FQNEAQ (reference sequence). Trimming at V came to 2 bases and at J to 1 base, leaving 13 bases not matched to a gene. The CDR3 DNA is TGTGCCAGCAGCTTATTTGGTCGGAGCGGGAGAATTTCCTACAATGAGCAGTTCTTC. This codes for CASSLFGRSGRISYNEQFF.